The rows below give T cell receptor beta chains drawn from one sample of a study of PD-1 blockade in classical Hodgkin lymphoma. The method was immunoSEQ multiplex PCR; TCRdb's version includes in-frame clones alone and lacks a portion of them. There are more than 40,000 clones in the sample; over 60% occur only once, and around 20% lies in the top ten. The sample in question was peripheral blood mononuclear cells (PBMCs), obtained at baseline. These receptors originate from a human donor with classical Hodgkin lymphoma. CDR3s include the opening cysteine and the closing phenylalanine or tryptophan. Each record gives: J gene, clone size, D gene, V gene, CDR3 DNA, CDR3 protein. The D gene is left open where the match is weak. Clone size is shown for a subset of rows, as once, few, many or a class of expanded clone.

>TRBJ2-7|.|.|TRBV7-8
TGTGCCAGCAGCCCCGGGACCCCCCCCGAGCAGTACTTC
CASSPGTPPEQYF
>TRBJ2-7|.|.|TRBV16
TGTGCCAGCAGCCAATCAGTCGAGCAGTACTTC
CASSQSVEQYF
>TRBJ1-4|.|.|TRBV6-5
TGTGCCAGCAGTTACTCGAACCAACTGTTTTTT
CASSYSNQLFF
>TRBJ2-7|.|TRBD1|TRBV11-1
TGTGCCAGCAGCTTATCTATCCCGCCGGGACAGGGGATCTACGAGCAGTACTTC
CASSLSIPPGQGIYEQYF
>TRBJ2-1|.|TRBD2|TRBV7-3
TGTGCCAGCAGCTTATTCTCTACTAGCGGGAGATATGAGCAGTTCTTC
CASSLFSTSGRYEQFF
>TRBJ2-1|.|TRBD2|TRBV27
TGTGCCAGCAGTTTATCGGGGACTAGCACGCTTAATGAGCAGTTCTTC
CASSLSGTSTLNEQFF
>TRBJ1-2|.|.|TRBV2
TGTGCCAGCAGTGAGAGGCAGGGATATGGCTACACCTTC
CASSERQGYGYTF
>TRBJ2-3|.|.|TRBV21-1
TGTGCCCGGGAACACAGCACAGATACGCAGTATTTT
CAREHSTDTQYF
>TRBJ1-5|.|.|TRBV30
TGTGCCTGGAGTGGGACAAGCAATCAGCCCCAGCATTTT
CAWSGTSNQPQHF
>TRBJ2-5|.|.|TRBV7-6
TGTGCCAGCAGCCTCCGGGAAAGAGAGACCCAGTACTTC
CASSLRERETQYF
>TRBJ2-7|.|TRBD1|TRBV4-1
TGCGCCAGCAGTTTAAGACAGGGGGATTTCGACGAGCAGTACTTC
CASSLRQGDFDEQYF
>TRBJ1-1|once|.|TRBV27
TGTGCCAGCAGTATCTCGGGGTTCGGGAACACTGAAGCTTTCTTT
CASSISGFGNTEAFF
>TRBJ1-4|once|.|TRBV11-2
TGTGCCAGCAGCTTAAATAGGGGGGGCAATGAAAAACTGTTTTTT
CASSLNRGGNEKLFF
>TRBJ2-3|.|.|TRBV6-6
TGTGCCAGCAGTTACTGGCAGGAAGGGGATACGCAGTATTTT
CASSYWQEGDTQYF
>TRBJ1-2|few|TRBD1|TRBV6-5
TGTGCCAGCAGCCCCGGGACAGTCTATGGCTACACCTTC
CASSPGTVYGYTF
>TRBJ2-7|.|.|TRBV21-1
TGTGCCAGCAGCGACACGTGGCGGGAGCCCTACGAGCAGTACTTC
CASSDTWREPYEQYF
>TRBJ2-1|once|TRBD2|TRBV7-3
TGTGCCAGCAGCTTAAAGGGTAGCGGGGAAAGCTCCTACAATGAGCAGTTCTTC
CASSLKGSGESSYNEQFF
>TRBJ2-5|.|.|TRBV18
TGTGCCAGCTCACCCCTCGGGGGTACCCAAGAGACCCAGTACTTC
CASSPLGGTQETQYF
>TRBJ1-1|.|.|TRBV30
TGTGCCTGGTCCCGGGACGGACTTGAAGCTTTCTTT
CAWSRDGLEAFF
>TRBJ1-2|.|.|TRBV6-6
TGTGCCAGCAGTCAGTGGTCTATCTATGGCTACACCTTC
CASSQWSIYGYTF
>TRBJ1-4|few|.|TRBV18
TGTGCCAGCTCACCACCTGGTAGGGGTGGTGAAAAACTGTTTTTT
CASSPPGRGGEKLFF
>TRBJ2-1|few|TRBD2|TRBV4-3
TGCGCCAGCAGCCAAGATGTGGGAGGGCCCTCAACCTACAATGAGCAGTTCTTC
CASSQDVGGPSTYNEQFF
>TRBJ2-5|few|.|TRBV6-5
TGTGCCAGCAGAATACTAGCTAGGCGAGAGACCCAGTACTTC
CASRILARRETQYF